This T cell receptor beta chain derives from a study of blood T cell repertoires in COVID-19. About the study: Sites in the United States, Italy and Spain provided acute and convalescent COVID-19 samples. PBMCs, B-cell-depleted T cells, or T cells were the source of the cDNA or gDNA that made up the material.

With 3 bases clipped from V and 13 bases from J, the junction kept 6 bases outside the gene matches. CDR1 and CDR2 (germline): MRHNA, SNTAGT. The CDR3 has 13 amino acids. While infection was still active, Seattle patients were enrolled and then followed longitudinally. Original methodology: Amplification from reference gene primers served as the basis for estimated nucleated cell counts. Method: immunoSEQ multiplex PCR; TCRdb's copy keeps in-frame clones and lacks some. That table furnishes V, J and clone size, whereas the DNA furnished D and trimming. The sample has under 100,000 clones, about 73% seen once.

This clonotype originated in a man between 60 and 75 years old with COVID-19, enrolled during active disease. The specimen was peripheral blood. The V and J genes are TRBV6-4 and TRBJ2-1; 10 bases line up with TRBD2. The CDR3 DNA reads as TGTGCCAGCAGTGATTGGCTAGCGGGGGTACAGTTCTTC. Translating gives CASSDWLAGVQFF.